This T cell receptor (beta chain) was obtained from a study of response to subunit inactivated influenza vaccine. Study conclusions and caveats: Seasonal influenza vaccination, on each occasion, was suggested by the authors to recruit few new T cells.

V gave up 1 base and J gave up 0 bases, with 18 bases separating them. This CDR3 comprises 18 residues. CDR1 is SGHDN and CDR2 is FVKESK in the germline V gene. In TCRdb, the RT-PCR reads were re-called with MiXCR into one record per CDR3 protein. Of some 480,000 distinct CDR3 sequences listed, 11% are singletons. The table lists this clonotype with many counts. Its antigen is undetermined. This sequence was found in a man aged 45-65 years who received an inactivated influenza vaccine. The J gene is TRBJ1-2, the V gene TRBV14, with D perhaps TRBD1 (6 bases). Source: PBMCs from blood, taken about 40 days after vaccination. In nucleotides, the CDR3 is TGTGCCAGCAGCCAAGCCCACCCCACAGGGCTATCTAACTATGGCTACACCTTC. It codes for CASSQAHPTGLSNYGYTF. The full variable domain, its missing parts supplied by reference TRBV14 and TRBJ1-2, is EAGVTQFPSHSVIEKGQTVTLRCDPISGHDNLYWYRRVMGKEIKFLLHFVKESKQDESGMPNNRFLAERTGGTYSTLKVQPAELEDSGVYFCASSQAHPTGLSNYGYTFGSGTRLTVV.